The present T cell receptor beta chain was sequenced within a study of Ad26.COV2.S vaccination and SARS-CoV-2 variants. Across the study: Dosing was one shot or two shots 56 days apart.

The protocol was immunoSEQ multiplex PCR, while the TCRdb copy is restricted to in-frame clones and leaves out a portion. Among 300,000 to 400,000 clones listed, approximately 90% were seen once. The CDR3 spans 17 residues. Germline V gene lookup returns CDR1 SEHNR and CDR2 FQNEAQ (reference sequence). Trimming removed 5 bases at V and 0 bases at J, with 19 bases between. Treatment described: some 20 received Ad26.COV2.S at low or high dose, single or two shots; 5 received placebo; per-sample allocation not given. All samples were drawn on day 63, counting from the first vaccine or placebo injection. Within Boston, the person who donated was an adult of 18-55 years.

This rearrangement joins TRBV7-9 to TRBJ1-1, with D perhaps TRBD1 (5 bases). The material sequenced was peripheral blood, taken in a trial of Ad26.COV2.S vaccine versus placebo. This TCR came from a person aged 18-60 years who received the Ad26.COV2.S COVID-19 vaccine or a placebo. DNA of the CDR3: TGTGCCAGCAGCCTCCCGCGTTGGGGACCGTTGAACACTGAAGCTTTCTTT. This encodes CASSLPRWGPLNTEAFF.